This record looks at one TCR beta chain sequence and its context. Naive CD8 cells comprised CD45RO-negative, CCR7-positively selected cells, excluding terminally differentiated effector memory CD45RA+ cells. Produced via immunoSEQ multiplex PCR; TCRdb's table is partial and in-frame only. The sample shows around 2.1 million clones, 93% of them seen only once. These data originate in a study of shared clonotypes between healthy human individuals. Looked up from germline, CDR1 is SQVTM and CDR2 is ANQGSEA. The ends were cut back, 4 bases at V and 7 bases at J, with 10 bases in the middle. This CDR3 contains 11 residues.

V usage is TRBV29-1 and J usage is TRBJ1-1; D is unclear. The sequence came from a young man in good health. Some clones in this sample may be carry-over from other donors' samples. What was sequenced was naive CD8+ T cells from PBMCs. CDR3 sequence: CSVGQLNEAFF. The CDR3 DNA reads as TGCAGCGTTGGCCAGCTTAATGAAGCTTTCTTT.